A single T cell receptor beta chain is shown here with its context. Its antigen is not known. The CDR3 is 14 amino acids. Germline CDR1 SGHDT, CDR2 YYEEEE. V gave up 0 bases and J gave up 5 bases, with 11 bases separating them. Sample-barcoded 5' priming and a J-beta primer mix drove a second PCR of about 7 to 12 cycles. TCRdb called the 5' RACE reads again in MiXCR, with one record for every CDR3 protein. This table has about 1.5 million distinct CDR3 sequences, around 39% appearing once. This specimen belongs to a study of blood T cells in healthy people across ages. Study findings and constraints: The authors considered diversity estimates from one million T cells to be underestimates.

Every participating donor contributed 7.5 to 10 milliliters of peripheral blood through a draw. The sequence derives from a woman under 30 in good health. The chain recombines TRBV5-6 with TRBJ1-1, with TRBD1 as a possible D gene (6 bases). Input material: blood. The CDR3 is CASSLGGGETEAFF. The CDR3 nucleotides read TGTGCCAGCAGCTTGGGCGGGGGCGAAACTGAAGCTTTCTTT.